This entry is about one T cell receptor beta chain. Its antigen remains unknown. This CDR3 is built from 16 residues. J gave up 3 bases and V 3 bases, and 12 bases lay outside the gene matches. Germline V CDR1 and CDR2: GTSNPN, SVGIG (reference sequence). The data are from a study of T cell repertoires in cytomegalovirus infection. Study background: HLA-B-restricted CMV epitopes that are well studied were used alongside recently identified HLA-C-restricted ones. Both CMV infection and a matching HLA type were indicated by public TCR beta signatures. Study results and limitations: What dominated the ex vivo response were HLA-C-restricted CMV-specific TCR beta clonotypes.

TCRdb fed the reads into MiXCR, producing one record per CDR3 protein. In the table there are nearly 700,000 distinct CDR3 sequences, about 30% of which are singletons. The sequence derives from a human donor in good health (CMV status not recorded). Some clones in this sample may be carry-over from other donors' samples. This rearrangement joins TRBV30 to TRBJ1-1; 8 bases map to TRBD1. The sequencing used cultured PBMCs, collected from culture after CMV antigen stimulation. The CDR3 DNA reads TGTGCCTGGAGCCCACCCTGGACAGGGCCTGACACTGAAGCTTTCTTT. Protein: CAWSPPWTGPDTEAFF.